Detailed here is one T cell receptor (beta chain). The antigen is unknown. CDR3 size: 12 residues. V lost 11 bases, J lost 3 bases, and 12 bases lay in between. TCRdb reprocessed the 5' RACE reads via MiXCR and lists one record per CDR3 protein. This sample has about 160,000 distinct CDR3 sequences; 15% to 20% occur once, and the top ten carry approximately 7.8%. The sample comes from a study of CD8 T cells in ankylosing spondylitis. Overall study results and limits: Disease-linked clones were reportedly significantly enriched in matched ankylosing spondylitis synovial fluid.

The sample taken for sequencing was blood, either unsorted or a sorted T cell fraction (not recorded which). This sequence originates from a male donor with ankylosing spondylitis or in good health (not recorded which). This chain joins TRBV12-3 or TRBV12-4 and TRBJ2-3, with a weak D call TRBD2 (5 bases). In DNA, the CDR3 is TGTGCCGGTGAGAGGGCAACAGATACGCAGTATTTT. This codes for CAGERATDTQYF.